This T cell receptor beta chain was observed in a study of blood T cell repertoires in COVID-19 (TCRdb year 2020). Background on the whole study: Samples covering the acute and convalescent phases of COVID-19 were provided by collaborators in the United States, Italy and Spain. Sample metadata almost always included a de-identified subject ID, COVID-19 status, age in years and sex. HLA class I and class II types, where available, came from metadata supplied by the sample provider rather than from assay-based typing. The repertoires were released in a freely available public database intended as a resource for research on the immune response to SARS-CoV-2. The material from the prospective study consisted of cDNA or gDNA derived from T cells, B-cell-depleted T cells, or PBMCs. Deeply sampled blood TCRbeta repertoires from subjects exposed to, actively infected with, or recovered from COVID-19 were included in the dataset. The samples were drawn from two sources: the first 160 participants of the ongoing ImmuneRACE study, and over 1,000 subjects contributed by 6 global collaborators.

General findings and caveats noted by the study authors: The amount of clinical and demographic metadata varied by source and participant and was provided uncurated.

A word on this clone: No antigen is known for it. No qualities accompany the bases; no much larger clone lies one base away.

The CDR3 numbers 13 residues from cysteine through phenylalanine. This entry keeps only the CDR3 DNA: 39 bases, framed from base 1. The germline ends are 15 bases apart after V is trimmed by 7 bases and J by 7 bases. CDR1 SNHLY and CDR2 FYNNEI are derived from the germline V gene. The immunoSEQ Assay, a bias-controlled multiplex PCR, was used to amplify TCRbeta CDR3 regions from genomic DNA. In the paper's pipeline: Within the assay, amplification of reference gene primers was used to estimate how many nucleated cells each sample contained. To quantify the absolute abundance of each unique TCRbeta CDR3 rearrangement, sequence reads were collapsed and filtered. For each sample, productive Simpson clonality was calculated as the square root of Simpson's diversity index across productive rearrangements. Sourced from immuneACCESS, this table was stored by TCRdb with only in-frame sequences that have V and J called. A share of the clones is absent; for the studies checked, an unresolved V gene accounts for under half, and the remainder has no known explanation. V, J and clone size were drawn from that table, and D and trimming were deduced from the DNA. This sample gives about 200,000 clones in total; roughly 85% of them show up just once. Of the sample, around 9.9% falls within the top ten clones.

Each collaborating institution followed its own protocols to collect whole blood in K2EDTA tubes. For TCRbeta analysis, collaborators shipped samples in one of three forms: frozen whole blood, isolated PBMCs, or DNA extracted from either of those sample types. The receptor was derived from a human donor with active or convalescent COVID-19. The donor label of this sample is uncertain. Sequencing used peripheral blood. The chain couples TRBV2 to TRBJ2-3; possibly the D gene is TRBD1, per 6 matching bases. CDR3 reads: CASTEGEFNTQYF. The bases read TGTGCCAGCACCGAGGGGGAGTTTAATACGCAGTATTTT.